A selection of T cell receptor beta chains follows, all from one sample in a study of blood T cell repertoires in COVID-19. Sequenced by immunoSEQ multiplex PCR; TCRdb stores in-frame clones only, minus some. The sample shows over 200,000 clones, around 90% of them seen only once. Source material: PBMCs or T cells enriched from blood (not recorded which). The source of these receptors is a human donor in a cohort exposed to, infected with or recovered from COVID-19 (not recorded which). The donor label of this sample is uncertain. Both conserved end residues are trimmed from each CDR3.

V	J	CDR3
TRBV27	TRBJ2-7	ASILQGSYEQY
TRBV7-2	TRBJ1-1	ASSLTPDEAF
TRBV6-6	TRBJ2-7	ASRPGQGNYEQY
TRBV15	TRBJ1-5	ATSRDLDQPQH
TRBV3-1/TRBV3-2	TRBJ2-1	ASSQSVGLAGGSSYNEQF
TRBV18	TRBJ1-4	ASSPSAGSNEKLF
TRBV6-5	TRBJ1-1	ASSLKGGHTEAF
TRBV7-9	TRBJ2-1	ASSSITGTGDYNEQF
TRBV19	TRBJ1-1	ASSSGDVTF
TRBV7-3	TRBJ2-3	ASSLPEQGMETQY
TRBV19	TRBJ1-1	ATGQGFTEAF
TRBV6-5	TRBJ2-7	ASREGQGIYEQY
TRBV7-2	TRBJ2-7	ASSPGTGVAYEQY
TRBV15	TRBJ1-2	ATSRDRQASYGYT
TRBV2	TRBJ2-2	ASSARNTGELF
TRBV19	TRBJ2-5	ASSIPRFLETQY
TRBV19	TRBJ2-2	ASTELGGGAGTGELF
TRBV3-1/TRBV3-2	TRBJ2-5	ASSQGSGLAGWYQETQY
TRBV19	TRBJ2-2	ASSLRPPGLF
TRBV29-1	TRBJ2-1	SVGTGNRQF
TRBV19	TRBJ2-1	ASQRGDWDEQF
TRBV9	TRBJ2-2	ASSGPGGDGELF
TRBV11-1	TRBJ2-5	ASSPMTGSPPETQY
TRBV25-1	TRBJ1-4	ASSSLMGQAATNEKLF
TRBV4-1	TRBJ2-2	ASSPPPGRSGNTGELF
TRBV9	TRBJ1-2	ASSLPNYGYT